This T cell receptor beta chain was observed in a study of cytomegalovirus exposure and HLA in healthy donors. Overall study context: Of all 360 or so donors who were genotyped, about 80% belonged to the Caucasian-associated ancestry cluster. Study results and limitations: In a later analysis, DRB1 alleles had the most associated TCRs; HLA-C alleles the fewest. Among TCR beta chains, those listed as cytomegalovirus-associated numbered under 200. Excluded were some V segments that proved indistinguishable, including TRBV6-2 and TRBV6-3.

This clone was seen only a few times. Its antigen is still unknown. PCR was performed using 60 Vbeta and 13 Jbeta primers. The assay was immunoSEQ multiplex PCR, and TCRdb's table has in-frame clones only and misses some. The sample shows 150,000 to 200,000 clones, 81% of them seen only once. The CDR3 runs to 15 residues. The germline V gene encodes CDR1 MDHEN and CDR2 SYDVKM. J was trimmed by 5 bases and V by 6 bases; bases with no gene match: 3. This clonotype was sampled from a man aged 18 to 35 in good health and CMV-seronegative. The sequencing sample was made of PBMCs. This rearrangement joins TRBV28 to TRBJ2-3; 15 bases are shared with TRBD2. This CDR3 is CASRRTSGRGDTQYF. The DNA for the CDR3 is TGTGCCAGCAGAAGGACTAGCGGGAGGGGAGATACGCAGTATTTT. Using reference TRBV28 and TRBJ2-3 for the parts outside the CDR3, the full variable domain is DVKVTQSSRYLVKRTGEKVFLECVQDMDHENMFWYRQDPGLGLRLIYFSYDVKMKEKGDIPEGYSVSREKKERFSLILESASTNQTSMYLCASRRTSGRGDTQYFGPGTRLTVL.